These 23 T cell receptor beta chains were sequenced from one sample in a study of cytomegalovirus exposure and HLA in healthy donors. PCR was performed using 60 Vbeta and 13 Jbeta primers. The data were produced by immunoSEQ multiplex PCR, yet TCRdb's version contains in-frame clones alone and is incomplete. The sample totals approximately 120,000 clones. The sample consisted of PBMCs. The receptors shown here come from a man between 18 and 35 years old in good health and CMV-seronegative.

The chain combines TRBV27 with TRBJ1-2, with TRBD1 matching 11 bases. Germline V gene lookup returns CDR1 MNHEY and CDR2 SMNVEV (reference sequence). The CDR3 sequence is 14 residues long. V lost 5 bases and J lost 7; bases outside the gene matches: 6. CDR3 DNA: TGTGCCAGCAGTAAGGACAGGGGGCAGTTTGGCTACACCTTC. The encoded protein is CASSKDRGQFGYTF.

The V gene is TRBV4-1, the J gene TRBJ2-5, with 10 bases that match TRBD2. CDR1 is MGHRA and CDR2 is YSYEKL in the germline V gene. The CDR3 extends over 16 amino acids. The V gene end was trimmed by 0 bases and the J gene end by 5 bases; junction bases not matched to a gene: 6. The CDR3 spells CASSQDQAGGSETQYF. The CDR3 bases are TGCGCCAGCAGCCAAGATCAAGCGGGAGGGTCGGAGACCCAGTACTTC.

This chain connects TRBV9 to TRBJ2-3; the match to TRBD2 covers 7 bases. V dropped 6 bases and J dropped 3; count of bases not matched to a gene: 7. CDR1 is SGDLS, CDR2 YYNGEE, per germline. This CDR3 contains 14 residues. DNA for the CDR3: TGTGCCAGCAACCGGGGAGGGTCGACAGATACGCAGTATTTT. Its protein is CASNRGGSTDTQYF.

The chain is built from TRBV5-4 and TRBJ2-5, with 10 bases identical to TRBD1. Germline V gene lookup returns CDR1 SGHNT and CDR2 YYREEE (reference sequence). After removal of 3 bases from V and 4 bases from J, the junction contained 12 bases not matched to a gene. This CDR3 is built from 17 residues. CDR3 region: CASSSPKTGGAGETQYF. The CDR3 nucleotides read TGTGCCAGCAGCTCACCCAAGACAGGGGGCGCGGGAGAGACCCAGTACTTC.

The CDR3 protein is CSVAIVAGKETQYF. The DNA for the CDR3 is TGCAGCGTCGCCATAGTAGCGGGAAAAGAGACCCAGTACTTC. V and J are TRBV29-1 and TRBJ2-5; 8 positions match TRBD2. The length of the CDR3 is 14 residues. From germline, CDR1 is SQVTM and CDR2 ANQGSEA. J gave up 3 bases and V 6 bases, and 9 bases lay outside the gene matches.

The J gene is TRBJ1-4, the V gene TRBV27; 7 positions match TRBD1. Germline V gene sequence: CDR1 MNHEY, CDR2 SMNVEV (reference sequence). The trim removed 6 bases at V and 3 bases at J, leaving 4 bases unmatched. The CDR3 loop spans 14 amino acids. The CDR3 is CASRPGTANEKLFF. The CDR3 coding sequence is TGTGCCAGCAGACCCGGGACAGCTAATGAAAAACTGTTTTTT.

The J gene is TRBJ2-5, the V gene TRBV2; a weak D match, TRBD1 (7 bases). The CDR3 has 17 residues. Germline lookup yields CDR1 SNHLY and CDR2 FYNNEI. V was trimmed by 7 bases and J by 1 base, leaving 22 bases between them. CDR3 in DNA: TGTGCCAGCAATCGCGGCGGCAGGGGGGATTTCCAAGAGACCCAGTACTTC. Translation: CASNRGGRGDFQETQYF.

The CDR3: CASSQEALAAYNEQFF. The CDR3 DNA reads TGCGCCAGCAGCCAAGAGGCACTAGCAGCCTACAATGAGCAGTTCTTC. The rearrangement joins TRBV4-1 to TRBJ2-1, with a possible D match to TRBD2 (6 bases). Germline V gene lookup returns CDR1 MGHRA and CDR2 YSYEKL. The CDR3 has 16 residues. Trimming left V 0 bases short and J 2 bases short, with 11 bases between.

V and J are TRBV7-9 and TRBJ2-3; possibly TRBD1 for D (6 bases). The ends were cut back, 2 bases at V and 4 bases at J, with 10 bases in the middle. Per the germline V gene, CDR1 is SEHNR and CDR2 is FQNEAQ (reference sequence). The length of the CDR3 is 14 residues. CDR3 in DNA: TGTGCCAGCAGCTTACTACAGGGCCCAGATACGCAGTATTTT. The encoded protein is CASSLLQGPDTQYF. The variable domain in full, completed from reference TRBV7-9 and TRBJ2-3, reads DTGVSQNPRHKITKRGQNVTFRCDPISEHNRLYWYRQTLGQGPEFLTYFQNEAQLEKSRLLSDRFSAERPKGSFSTLEIQRTEQGDSAMYLCASSLLQGPDTQYFGPGTRLTVL.

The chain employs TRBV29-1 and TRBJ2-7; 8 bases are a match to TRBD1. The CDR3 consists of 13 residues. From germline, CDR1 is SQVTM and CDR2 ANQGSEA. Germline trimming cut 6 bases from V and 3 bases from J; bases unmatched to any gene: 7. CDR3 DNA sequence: TGCAGCGTAGAGGACAGGGTGAACTACGAGCAGTACTTC. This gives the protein CSVEDRVNYEQYF.

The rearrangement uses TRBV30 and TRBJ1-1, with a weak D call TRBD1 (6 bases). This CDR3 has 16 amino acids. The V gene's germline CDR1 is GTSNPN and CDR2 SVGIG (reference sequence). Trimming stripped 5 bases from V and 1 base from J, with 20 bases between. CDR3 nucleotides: TGTGCCTGGGGGAACATTGACAGGAAAAGGAACACTGAAGCTTTCTTT. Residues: CAWGNIDRKRNTEAFF. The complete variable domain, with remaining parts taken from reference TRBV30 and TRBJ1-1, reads SQTIHQWPATLVQPVGSPLSLECTVEGTSNPNLYWYRQAAGRGLQLLFYSVGIGQISSEVPQNLSASRPQDRQFILSSKKLLLSDSGFYLCAWGNIDRKRNTEAFFGQGTRLTVV.

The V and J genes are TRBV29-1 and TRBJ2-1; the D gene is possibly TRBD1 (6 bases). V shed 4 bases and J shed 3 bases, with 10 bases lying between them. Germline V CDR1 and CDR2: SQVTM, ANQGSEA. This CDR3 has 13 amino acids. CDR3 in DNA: TGCAGCGTTGTGGGGGCCGGCTACAATGAGCAGTTCTTC. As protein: CSVVGAGYNEQFF.

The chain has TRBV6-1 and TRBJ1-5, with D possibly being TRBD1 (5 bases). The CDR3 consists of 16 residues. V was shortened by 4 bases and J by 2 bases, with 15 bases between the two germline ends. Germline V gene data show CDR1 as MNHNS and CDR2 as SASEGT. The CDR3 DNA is TGTGCCAGCAGTGGACGGGGGGGTCGGCGCAATCAGCCCCAGCATTTT. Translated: CASSGRGGRRNQPQHF.

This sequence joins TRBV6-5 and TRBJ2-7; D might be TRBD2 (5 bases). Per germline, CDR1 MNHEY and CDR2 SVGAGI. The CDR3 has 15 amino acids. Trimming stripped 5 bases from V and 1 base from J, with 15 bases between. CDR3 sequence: CASSTNWSGSYEQYF. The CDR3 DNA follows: TGTGCCAGCAGTACTAACTGGAGCGGTTCCTACGAGCAGTACTTC.

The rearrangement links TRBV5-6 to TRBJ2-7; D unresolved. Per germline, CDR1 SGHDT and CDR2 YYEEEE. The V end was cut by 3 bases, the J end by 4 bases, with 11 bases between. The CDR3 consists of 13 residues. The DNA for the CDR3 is TGTGCCAGCAGCTCGGGTGGTGGATACGAGCAGTACTTC. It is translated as CASSSGGGYEQYF.

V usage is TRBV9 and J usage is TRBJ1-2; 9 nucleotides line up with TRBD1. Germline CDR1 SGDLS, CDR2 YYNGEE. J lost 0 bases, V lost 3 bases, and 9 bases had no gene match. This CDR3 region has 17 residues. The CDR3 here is CASSGTGTGPANYGYTF. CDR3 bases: TGTGCCAGCAGCGGTACCGGGACAGGGCCCGCTAACTATGGCTACACCTTC.

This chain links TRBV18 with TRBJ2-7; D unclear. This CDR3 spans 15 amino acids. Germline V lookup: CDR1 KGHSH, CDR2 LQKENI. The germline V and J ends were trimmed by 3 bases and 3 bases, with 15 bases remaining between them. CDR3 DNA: TGTGCCAGCTCACCTGAGGCTGCCGCTCACTACGAGCAGTACTTC. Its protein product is CASSPEAAAHYEQYF. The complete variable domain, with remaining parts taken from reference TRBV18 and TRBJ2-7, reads NAGVMQNPRHLVRRRGQEARLRCSPMKGHSHVYWYRQLPEEGLKFMVYLQKENIIDESGMPKERFSAEFPKEGPSILRIQQVVRGDSAAYFCASSPEAAAHYEQYFGPGTRLTVT.

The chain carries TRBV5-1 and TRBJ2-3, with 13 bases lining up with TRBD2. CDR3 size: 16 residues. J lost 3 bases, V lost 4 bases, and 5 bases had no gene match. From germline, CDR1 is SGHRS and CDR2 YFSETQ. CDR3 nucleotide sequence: TGCGCCAGCAGCGCGGGACTAGCGGGGATGACAGATACGCAGTATTTT. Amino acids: CASSAGLAGMTDTQYF.

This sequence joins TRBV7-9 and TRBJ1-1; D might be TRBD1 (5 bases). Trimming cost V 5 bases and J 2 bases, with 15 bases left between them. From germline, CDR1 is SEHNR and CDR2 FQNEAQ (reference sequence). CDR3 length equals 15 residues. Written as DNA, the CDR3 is TGTGCCAGCAGCCCCGGACAATCACTCAACACTGAAGCTTTCTTT. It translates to CASSPGQSLNTEAFF.

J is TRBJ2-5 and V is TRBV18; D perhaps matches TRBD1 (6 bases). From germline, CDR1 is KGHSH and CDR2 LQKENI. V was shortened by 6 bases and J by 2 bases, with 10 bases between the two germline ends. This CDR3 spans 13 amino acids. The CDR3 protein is CASSLQGQETQYF. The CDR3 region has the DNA TGTGCCAGCTCCCTACAGGGTCAAGAGACCCAGTACTTC.

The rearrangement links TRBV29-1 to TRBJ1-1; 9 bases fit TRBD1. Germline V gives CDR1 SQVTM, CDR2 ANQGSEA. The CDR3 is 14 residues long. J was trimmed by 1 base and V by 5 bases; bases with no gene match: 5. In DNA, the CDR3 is TGCAGCGTTTTACAGGGGGCTAAGAACACTGAAGCTTTCTTT. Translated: CSVLQGAKNTEAFF.

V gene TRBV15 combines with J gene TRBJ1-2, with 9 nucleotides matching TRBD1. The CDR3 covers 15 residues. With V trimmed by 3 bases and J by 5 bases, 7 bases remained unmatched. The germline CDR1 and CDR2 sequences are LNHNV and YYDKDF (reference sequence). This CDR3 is CATSSRGQGIYGYTF. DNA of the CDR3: TGTGCCACCAGCAGTAGGGGACAGGGAATTTATGGCTACACCTTC.

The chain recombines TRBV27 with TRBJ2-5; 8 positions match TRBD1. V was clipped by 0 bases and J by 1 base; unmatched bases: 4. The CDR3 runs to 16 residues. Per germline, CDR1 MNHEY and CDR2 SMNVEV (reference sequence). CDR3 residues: CASSLSGDRGQETQYF. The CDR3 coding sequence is TGTGCCAGCAGTTTATCGGGAGACAGGGGCCAAGAGACCCAGTACTTC.